The T cell receptor beta chain described here comes from a study of cytomegalovirus exposure and HLA in healthy donors. Study-wide points: Fewer N-insertions than the 666-donor mean were reportedly shown by an Asian-associated ancestry cluster in a later analysis. Productive rates of about 90% or about 30% were seen for most TCR beta V segments in an earlier analysis. Accurate predictions that matched the HLA-A and HLA-B alleles of most subjects were reportedly made from TCR beta sequences.

The V end lost 3 bases, the J end lost 2 bases, and 2 bases lay between the germline ends. Germline lookup yields CDR1 SGHNT and CDR2 YYREEE (reference sequence). The CDR3 is 11 amino acids. In this sample, this clone turned up a few times. Its antigen is not identified. Researchers ran the PCR with 60 Vbeta and 13 Jbeta primers. The method was immunoSEQ multiplex PCR; TCRdb's version includes in-frame clones alone and lacks a portion of them. Of 90,000 to 95,000 clones in the sample, around 84% were seen once. Participants comprised healthy donors of bone marrow. The source is a man younger than 35 in good health and CMV-seronegative. The J gene is TRBJ1-2, the V gene TRBV5-4; D is unresolved. Sequenced input: PBMCs. Written as DNA, the CDR3 is TGTGCCAGCAGCTCGAACTATGGCTACACCTTC. Translated: CASSSNYGYTF. Combining the CDR3 with reference TRBV5-4 and TRBJ1-2 gives the whole variable domain ETGVTQSPTHLIKTRGQQVTLRCSSQSGHNTVSWYQQALGQGPQFIFQYYREEENGRGNFPPRFSGLQFPNYSSELNVNALELDDSALYLCASSSNYGYTFGSGTRLTVV.